This entry concerns a single T cell receptor (beta chain). These data come from a study of shared clonotypes between healthy human individuals. This CDR3 is built from 15 residues. Germline-derived CDR1 and CDR2 are GTSNPN and SVGIG (reference sequence). V lost 0 bases, J lost 10 bases, and 11 bases stayed unmatched. The naive CD8 subset, CD45RO-negative cells positively selected for CCR7, excluded terminally differentiated effector memory CD45RA+ cells. Profiling relied on immunoSEQ multiplex PCR, and the TCRdb table lists in-frame clones only, not all of them. The table has over 2,000,000 clones, around 93% seen once.

The source of this sequence is a man younger than 35 in good health. Some clones in this sample may be carry-over from other donors' samples. Input material: naive CD8+ T cells from PBMCs. This chain joins TRBV30 and TRBJ2-1, with 8 bases aligning to TRBD2. The CDR3 spells CAWSVLGKQREEQFF. DNA of the CDR3: TGTGCCTGGAGTGTACTAGGGAAGCAGCGGGAGGAGCAGTTCTTC.